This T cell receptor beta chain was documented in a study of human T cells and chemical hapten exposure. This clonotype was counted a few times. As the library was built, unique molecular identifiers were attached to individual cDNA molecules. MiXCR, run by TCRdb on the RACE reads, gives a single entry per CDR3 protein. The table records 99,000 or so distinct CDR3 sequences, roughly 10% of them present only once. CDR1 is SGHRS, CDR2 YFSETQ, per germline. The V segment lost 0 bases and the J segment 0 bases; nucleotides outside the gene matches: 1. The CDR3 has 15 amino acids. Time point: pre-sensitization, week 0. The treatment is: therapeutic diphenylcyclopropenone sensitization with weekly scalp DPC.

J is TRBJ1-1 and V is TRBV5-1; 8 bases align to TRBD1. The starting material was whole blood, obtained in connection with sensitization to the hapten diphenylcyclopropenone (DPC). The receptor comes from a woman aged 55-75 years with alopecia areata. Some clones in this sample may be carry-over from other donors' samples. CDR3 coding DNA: TGCGCCAGCAGCTTGGGGGACAGGTTGAACACTGAAGCTTTCTTT. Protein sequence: CASSLGDRLNTEAFF.